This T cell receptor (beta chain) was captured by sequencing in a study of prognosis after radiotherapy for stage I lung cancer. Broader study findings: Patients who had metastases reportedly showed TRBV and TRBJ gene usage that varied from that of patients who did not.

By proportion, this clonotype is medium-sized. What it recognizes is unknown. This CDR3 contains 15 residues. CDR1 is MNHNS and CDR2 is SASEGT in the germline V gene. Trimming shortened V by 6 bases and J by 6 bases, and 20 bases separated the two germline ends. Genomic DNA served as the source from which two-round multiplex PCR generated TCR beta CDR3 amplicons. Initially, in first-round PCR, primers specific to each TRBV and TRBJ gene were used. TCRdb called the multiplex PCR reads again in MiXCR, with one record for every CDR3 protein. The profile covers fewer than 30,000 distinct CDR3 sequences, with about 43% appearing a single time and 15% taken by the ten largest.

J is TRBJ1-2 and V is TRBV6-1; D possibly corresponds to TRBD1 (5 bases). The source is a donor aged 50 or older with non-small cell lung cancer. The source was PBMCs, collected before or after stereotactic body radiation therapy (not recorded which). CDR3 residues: CASSSRQGAFDGYTF. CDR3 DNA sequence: TGTGCCAGCAGCTCACGTCAGGGAGCCTTCGATGGCTACACCTTC.